These T cell receptor beta chains were read from a single sample in a study of shared clonotypes between healthy human individuals. Some clones are missing from TCRdb's copy, which holds only in-frame ones; the method was immunoSEQ multiplex PCR. The data contain some 660,000 clones, approximately 73% of them singletons. Source material: memory CD4+ T cells sorted from blood. The receptors stem from a young woman in good health. CDR3s include the opening cysteine and the closing phenylalanine or tryptophan. D genes are given only for firm matches. Rows may omit the clone size; those that give it use once, few, many or a size class.

d_call cdr3_length clone_size j_call v_call cdr3_aa cdr3_nt
NA 15 once TRBJ1-2 TRBV10-3 CAISESLPRDYGYTF TGTGCCATCAGTGAGTCTTTGCCCCGAGACTATGGCTACACCTTC
TRBD2 16 NA TRBJ2-3 TRBV28 CASSSTSGRITDTQYF TGTGCCAGCAGTTCGACTAGCGGGAGGATCACAGATACGCAGTATTTT
NA 15 NA TRBJ2-7 TRBV30 CAWMSPGRRNYEQYF TGTGCCTGGATGAGCCCCGGACGGAGAAACTACGAGCAGTACTTC
TRBD2 16 few TRBJ2-7 TRBV5-8 CASSHTVAGESYEQYF TGTGCCAGCAGCCACACGGTAGCGGGAGAGTCCTACGAGCAGTACTTC
NA 15 few TRBJ2-1 TRBV11-2 CASSWNWGVADEQFF TGTGCCAGCAGCTGGAATTGGGGAGTCGCCGATGAGCAGTTCTTC
TRBD1 14 NA TRBJ1-4 TRBV19 CASRTGTGDEKLFF TGTGCCAGTAGAACCGGGACAGGGGATGAAAAACTGTTTTTT
TRBD1 15 NA TRBJ2-3 TRBV19 CASSLPGTGTDTQYF TGTGCCAGTAGCCTACCCGGGACAGGCACAGATACGCAGTATTTT
NA 15 NA TRBJ2-7 TRBV7-8 CASLGLRRESNEQYF TGTGCCAGTTTGGGGCTCCGGAGAGAATCGAACGAGCAGTACTTC
TRBD1 14 few TRBJ1-2 TRBV30 CAWSQGGQVYGYTF TGTGCCTGGAGCCAGGGGGGCCAGGTCTATGGCTACACCTTC
TRBD1 15 NA TRBJ1-4 TRBV6-1 CASSEGTGTNEKLFF TGTGCCAGCAGTGAAGGGACAGGGACTAATGAAAAACTGTTTTTT
TRBD1 19 once TRBJ1-1 TRBV7-8 CASTSRPGTGRRFSTEAFF TGTGCCAGCACCTCGAGGCCCGGGACAGGGCGACGGTTTAGCACTGAAGCTTTCTTT
TRBD1 16 once TRBJ2-7 TRBV10-3 CAINRVKGAPNYEQYF TGTGCCATCAATAGGGTCAAGGGGGCGCCTAATTACGAGCAGTACTTC
NA 16 few TRBJ2-7 TRBV7-8 CASSFGTDRIAYEQYF TGTGCCAGCAGCTTCGGTACCGACAGGATAGCCTACGAGCAGTACTTC
NA 13 NA TRBJ1-1 TRBV5-4 CASSQQENTEAFF TGTGCCAGCAGCCAACAGGAGAACACTGAAGCTTTCTTT
TRBD1 18 few TRBJ1-3 TRBV25-1 CASSELGSQGLSGNTIYF TGTGCCAGCAGTGAATTAGGGTCACAGGGGCTCTCTGGAAACACCATATATTTT
NA 14 NA TRBJ2-3 TRBV18 CASSPTSATDTQYF TGTGCCAGCTCACCCACATCAGCCACAGATACGCAGTATTTT
NA 14 NA TRBJ2-7 TRBV10-2 CASRIGGFQDEQYF TGCGCCAGCAGGATAGGGGGGTTCCAAGACGAGCAGTACTTC
NA 12 NA TRBJ2-5 TRBV2 CASTPLRETQYF TGTGCCAGCACCCCTTTGCGAGAGACCCAGTACTTC
NA 14 NA TRBJ1-1 TRBV28 CATNLPTENTEAFF TGTGCCACCAACCTCCCGACCGAGAACACTGAAGCTTTCTTT
NA 13 few TRBJ2-7 TRBV10-1 CASGTGTTYEQYF TGCGCCAGCGGCACAGGGACCACCTACGAGCAGTACTTC
NA 13 once TRBJ2-3 TRBV10-2 CASKESSTDTQYF TGCGCCAGCAAGGAGAGTAGCACAGATACGCAGTATTTT
NA 15 NA TRBJ2-7 TRBV6-5 CASSRPGRETYEQYF TGTGCCAGCAGCCGCCCGGGCAGAGAGACCTACGAGCAGTACTTC
NA 13 NA TRBJ1-5 TRBV7-2 CASSPRVGQPQHF TGTGCCAGCAGCCCCCGTGTCGGTCAGCCCCAGCATTTT
NA 16 once TRBJ1-4 TRBV9 CASSVGARDTNEKLFF TGTGCCAGCAGCGTAGGAGCCCGCGACACAAATGAAAAACTGTTTTTT
TRBD2 15 many TRBJ2-3 TRBV28 CASITLAGSTDTQYF TGTGCCAGCATAACTTTAGCGGGAAGCACAGATACGCAGTATTTT
NA 17 NA TRBJ2-1 TRBV1 CTSSIEREAAPRNEQFF TGCACCAGCAGCATCGAGCGGGAGGCCGCCCCCCGAAATGAGCAGTTCTTC
TRBD2 15 NA TRBJ2-3 TRBV2 CASSVASGRTDTQYF TGTGCCAGCAGTGTGGCTAGCGGGAGAACAGATACGCAGTATTTT
NA 13 many TRBJ2-2 TRBV19 CASSMAQSGELFF TGTGCCAGTAGTATGGCCCAGTCCGGGGAGCTGTTTTTT
NA 16 NA TRBJ1-2 TRBV28 CASILGRGQGFYGYTF TGTGCCAGCATTTTAGGGAGGGGCCAGGGCTTCTATGGCTACACCTTC
NA 20 NA TRBJ2-2 TRBV5-4 CASSSWTFDSFIRGTGELFF TGTGCCAGCAGCTCGTGGACGTTTGATTCGTTCATTCGTGGCACCGGGGAGCTGTTTTTT
NA 14 NA TRBJ2-2 TRBV6-1 CASSDRGLNGELFF TGTGCCAGCAGTGACCGGGGGCTAAACGGGGAGCTGTTTTTT
TRBD2 17 NA TRBJ2-5 TRBV5-4 CASSSGGAGGPQETQYF TGTGCCAGCAGCTCGGGAGGAGCGGGAGGGCCACAAGAGACCCAGTACTTC
TRBD1 15 many TRBJ1-2 TRBV5-7 CASSTGQGSGNGYTF TGTGCCAGCAGCACGGGACAGGGATCTGGCAATGGCTACACCTTC
NA 15 NA TRBJ1-2 TRBV28 CASSLSPTNNYGYTF TGTGCCAGCAGTTTATCCCCGACAAACAACTATGGCTACACCTTC